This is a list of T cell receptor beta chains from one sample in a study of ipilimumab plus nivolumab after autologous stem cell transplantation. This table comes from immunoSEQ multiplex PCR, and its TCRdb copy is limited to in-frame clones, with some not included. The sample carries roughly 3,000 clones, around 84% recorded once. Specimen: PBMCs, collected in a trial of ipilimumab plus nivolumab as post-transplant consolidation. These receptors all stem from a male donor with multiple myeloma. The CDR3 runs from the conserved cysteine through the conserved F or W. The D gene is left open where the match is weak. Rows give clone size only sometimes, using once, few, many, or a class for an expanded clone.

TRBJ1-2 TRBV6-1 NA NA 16 CASSEFVADFNYGYTF TGTGCCAGCAGTGAATTCGTAGCAGACTTCAACTATGGCTACACCTTC
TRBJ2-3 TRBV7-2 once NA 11 CASSRVYTQYF TGTGCCAGCAGCAGAGTGTATACGCAGTATTTT
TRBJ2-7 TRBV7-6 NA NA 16 CASSLFSGRISYEQYF TGTGCCAGCAGCTTATTTTCGGGACGTATATCCTACGAGCAGTACTTC
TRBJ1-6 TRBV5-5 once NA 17 CASSLYGDTNYNSPLHF TGTGCCAGCAGCTTATATGGGGATACGAACTATAATTCACCCCTCCACTTT
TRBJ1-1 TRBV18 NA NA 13 CASSPIEGTEAFF TGTGCCAGCTCACCAATCGAGGGGACTGAAGCTTTCTTT
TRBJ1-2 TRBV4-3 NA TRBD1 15 CASSQEGQGLSGYTF TGCGCCAGCAGCCAAGAGGGACAGGGTTTAAGCGGCTACACCTTC
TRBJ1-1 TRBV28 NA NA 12 CASSLEGAEAFF TGTGCCAGCAGTTTAGAGGGGGCTGAAGCTTTCTTT
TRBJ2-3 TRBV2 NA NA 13 CASGLVGADTQYF TGTGCCAGCGGCCTCGTGGGGGCCGATACGCAGTATTTT
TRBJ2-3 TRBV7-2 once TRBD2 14 CASSLGGGANTQYF TGTGCCAGCAGCTTAGGCGGGGGGGCGAATACGCAGTATTTT
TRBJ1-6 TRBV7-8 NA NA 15 CASSAVTRPNSPLHF TGTGCCAGCAGCGCCGTGACACGACCTAATTCACCCCTCCACTTT
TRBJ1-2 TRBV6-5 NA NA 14 CASSPPGRGDGYTF TGTGCCAGCAGTCCCCCAGGGCGGGGGGATGGCTACACCTTC
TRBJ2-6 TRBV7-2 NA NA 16 CASSPSRVRGANVLTF TGTGCCAGCAGCCCAAGCAGGGTTCGGGGGGCCAACGTCCTGACTTTC
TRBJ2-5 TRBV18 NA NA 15 CASSPETGAKETQYF TGTGCCAGCTCACCAGAGACGGGGGCGAAAGAGACCCAGTACTTC
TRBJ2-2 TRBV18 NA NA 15 CASSPPDDGSGELFF TGTGCCAGCTCACCACCTGACGATGGGTCCGGGGAGCTGTTTTTT
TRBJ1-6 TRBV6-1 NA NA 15 CASSGGSSYNSPLHF TGTGCCAGCAGTGGGGGTAGCTCCTATAATTCACCCCTCCACTTT
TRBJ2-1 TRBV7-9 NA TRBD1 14 CASRGTGLYNEQFF TGTGCCAGCAGGGGGACAGGACTATACAATGAGCAGTTCTTC
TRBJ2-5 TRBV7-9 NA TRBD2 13 CASGLAGLETQYF TGTGCCAGCGGACTAGCGGGTTTGGAGACCCAGTACTTC
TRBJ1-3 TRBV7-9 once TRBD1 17 CAAQGQGPTLSGNTIYF TGTGCCGCACAGGGGCAGGGGCCGACTCTCTCTGGAAACACCATATATTTT
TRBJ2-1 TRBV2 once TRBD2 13 CASCLAVFDEQFF TGTGCCTCTTGCCTAGCGGTCTTTGATGAGCAGTTCTTC
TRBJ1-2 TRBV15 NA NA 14 CATSRDAGLGGYTF TGTGCCACCAGCAGAGATGCGGGATTGGGGGGCTACACCTTC
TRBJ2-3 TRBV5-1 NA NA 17 CASSLAPTAPSTDTQYF TGCGCCAGCAGCTTGGCCCCGACTGCCCCTAGCACAGATACGCAGTATTTT
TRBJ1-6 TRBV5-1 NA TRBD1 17 CASSRDSSSSYNSPLHF TGCGCCAGCAGCCGGGACAGCTCAAGCTCCTATAATTCACCCCTCCACTTT